This entry lists 3 T cell receptor beta chains sequenced from one sample in a study of cytomegalovirus exposure and HLA in healthy donors. 60 Vbeta and 13 Jbeta primers were used in PCR. Sequencing was performed with immunoSEQ multiplex PCR; in TCRdb, only in-frame clones are kept and a portion is missing. The sample holds under 250,000 clones, about 80% seen once. Sequenced: PBMCs. The source is a woman aged 55-75 years in good health and CMV-seropositive.

The chain links TRBV10-1 to TRBJ1-3; D is unclear. V was cut by 8 bases and J by 0 bases, with 11 bases left in between. The CDR3 sequence is 14 residues long. Germline V gene data show CDR1 as WNHNN and CDR2 as SYGVQD (reference sequence). The CDR3 sequence is CASSEPGSGNTIYF. As DNA, the CDR3 is TGCGCCAGCTCGGAACCGGGCTCTGGAAACACCATATATTTT.

Concerning this clone itself: A junction boundary mismatches the germline segment, possibly from a read error. The CDR3 coding sequence is TGTTCCAGCAGCTCAACAGGGGAAGGGGCTGAAGCTTTCTTT. Protein product: CSSSSTGEGAEAFF. This chain joins TRBV7-9 and TRBJ1-1, with 7 bases fitting TRBD1. Germline V lookup: CDR1 SEHNR, CDR2 FQNEAQ (reference sequence). The CDR3 has 14 amino acids.

The chain recombines TRBV7-9 with TRBJ1-4; the D is unclear. V was clipped by 4 bases and J by 0 bases, with 9 bases between them. Germline assignment: CDR1 SEHNR and CDR2 FQNEAQ (reference sequence). The CDR3 contains 15 residues. DNA for the CDR3: TGTGCCAGCAGCTCCCCCACAACAACTAATGAAAAACTGTTTTTT. This sequence encodes CASSSPTTTNEKLFF.